One and the same sample provided the 5 T cell receptor beta chains below, sequenced in a study of T cell responses to AZD1222 COVID-19 vaccine. Measured with immunoSEQ multiplex PCR; TCRdb has only the in-frame clones, and not every one. The repertoire holds 150,000 or so clones, with roughly 93% as singletons. Sequencing used peripheral blood, obtained on day 0 of AZD1222 vaccination. All receptors derive from an adult in good health.

V usage is TRBV7-9 and J usage is TRBJ1-1; D perhaps matches TRBD1 (5 bases). There are 12 residues in the CDR3. Germline CDR1 is SEHNR and CDR2 is FQNEAQ (reference sequence). Trimming removed 3 bases from V and 5 bases from J, with 7 bases in between. CDR3 in DNA: TGTGCCAGCAGCTTCAGGGATACTGAAGCTTTCTTT. Translating it yields CASSFRDTEAFF.

J is TRBJ2-7 and V is TRBV6-6, with TRBD1 identical over 10 bases. J gave up 5 bases and V 4 bases, and 8 bases lay outside the gene matches. Germline values: CDR1 MNHNY, CDR2 SVGAGI (reference sequence). This CDR3 is built from 15 residues. This chain's CDR3 is CASSSWDRGNDEQYF. The CDR3 nucleotides are TGTGCCAGCAGTTCTTGGGACAGGGGAAACGACGAGCAGTACTTC.

This clone was seen just once. The chain recombines TRBV2 with TRBJ1-5; tentatively, D is TRBD1 (5 bases). The CDR3 runs 14 residues. The V gene lost 7 bases and the J gene lost 1 base, with 11 bases spanning the gap. CDR1 and CDR2 (germline): SNHLY, FYNNEI. The CDR3 nucleotides read TGTGCCAGCAACGGGGGTGCGAGCAATCAGCCCCAGCATTTT. This gives the protein CASNGGASNQPQHF. Full variable domain (remainder filled in from reference TRBV2 and TRBJ1-5): EPEVTQTPSHQVTQMGQEVILRCVPISNHLYFYWYRQILGQKVEFLVSFYNNEISEKSEIFDDQFSVERPDGSNFTLKIRSTKLEDSAMYFCASNGGASNQPQHFGDGTRLSIL.

The V and J genes are TRBV9 and TRBJ1-6, with D uncertain. CDR1 SGDLS and CDR2 YYNGEE come from the germline V gene. V gave up 1 base and J gave up 4 bases, with 3 bases separating them. The CDR3 has 13 amino acids. CDR3 loop: CASSVNYNSPLHF. The CDR3 DNA follows: TGTGCCAGCAGCGTAAATTATAATTCACCCCTCCACTTT.

V usage is TRBV14 and J usage is TRBJ1-2; D is undetermined. This CDR3 region has 13 residues. The V gene lost 1 base and the J gene lost 3 bases, with 6 bases spanning the gap. CDR1 and CDR2 (germline): SGHDN, FVKESK. CDR3 nucleotide sequence: TGTGCCAGCAGCCAAGGTCGGTACTATGGCTACACCTTC. Translating gives CASSQGRYYGYTF.